The 20 T cell receptor beta chains reported below all come from one sample, sequenced in a study of blood T cells in healthy people across ages. The authors ran a second PCR of roughly 7 to 11 cycles using a sample-barcoded 5' primer and a J-beta primer mix. TCRdb called the 5' RACE reads again in MiXCR, with one record for every CDR3 protein. The sample shows under 1,100,000 distinct CDR3 sequences, less than 25% of them seen only once. This sample also appeared in a second study, on T cells of mothers and their children.

Sequencing was performed on blood. Receptors originate from a girl aged 2 to 9 in good health.

A few counts support this clonotype. The chain has TRBV5-1 and TRBJ2-5; no clear D gene. This CDR3 region has 15 residues. The V gene's germline CDR1 is SGHRS and CDR2 YFSETQ. Deletions cut 3 bases from V and 0 bases from J, with 12 bases between. The CDR3 DNA sequence: TGCGCCAGCAGCTCGAGAACAGAGTACCAAGAGACCCAGTACTTC. Translating it yields CASSSRTEYQETQYF.

Only a few counts were recorded for this clonotype. This chain links TRBV2 with TRBJ2-7, with 10 bases fitting TRBD2. This CDR3 has 13 residues. J gave up 7 bases and V 8 bases, and 8 bases lay outside the gene matches. Per germline, CDR1 SNHLY and CDR2 FYNNEI. In DNA form, the CDR3 reads TGTGCCAGCCGACTAGCGGGTTCGGGGGAGCAGTACTTC. Translation gives CASRLAGSGEQYF.

The chain is built from TRBV11-3 and TRBJ1-6; 10 positions match TRBD1. V lost 5 bases and J lost 11; bases outside the gene matches: 15. CDR1 and CDR2 (germline): SGHNT, YENEEA. This CDR3 is 17 amino acids long. The CDR3 region is CASSAWGQGSWNPPLHF. The CDR3 DNA follows: TGTGCCAGCAGCGCCTGGGGACAGGGGTCCTGGAATCCACCCCTCCACTTT.

This chain uses TRBV7-2 with TRBJ2-7, with TRBD2 matching 13 bases. The V gene end was trimmed by 3 bases and the J gene end by 6 bases; junction bases not matched to a gene: 5. CDR1 is SGHTA and CDR2 is FQGNSA in the germline V gene. There are 15 residues in the CDR3. The CDR3 DNA reads as TGTGCCAGCAGCTTTATACGACTAGCGGGGGGCGAGCAGTACTTC. It yields the protein CASSFIRLAGGEQYF.

This clonotype turned up a few times. The rearrangement joins TRBV4-1 to TRBJ1-4; D gene uncertain. In germline, CDR1 is MGHRA, CDR2 YSYEKL. This CDR3 has 14 residues. V lost 1 base to trimming and J lost 8 bases, with 11 bases between them. The DNA of the CDR3 is TGCGCCAGCAGCCAAGCGGGTTTATCCGAAAAACTGTTTTTT. Its protein is CASSQAGLSEKLFF.

This chain uses TRBV2 with TRBJ2-7, with a possible D match to TRBD1 (6 bases). The CDR3 has 14 amino acids. The germline gives CDR1 SNHLY, CDR2 FYNNEI. V was trimmed by 5 bases and J by 2 bases, leaving 13 bases between them. The CDR3 is CASSSRTDTYEQYF. CDR3 bases: TGTGCCAGCAGTTCTAGGACAGACACCTACGAGCAGTACTTC.

This clonotype was observed a few times. The chain joins TRBV4-1 to TRBJ2-5; tentatively, D is TRBD2 (5 bases). Germline V lookup: CDR1 MGHRA, CDR2 YSYEKL. There are 15 residues in the CDR3. V lost 0 bases and J lost 2, with 10 bases in between. CDR3 nucleotide sequence: TGCGCCAGCAGCCAAGATATTGGCGGGCAAGAGACCCAGTACTTC. Its protein product is CASSQDIGGQETQYF.

This clonotype was seen a handful of times. The rearrangement links TRBV4-1 to TRBJ2-5; D uncertain. The J call may be wrong; the DNA end is better matched by TRBJ2-7. Germline assignment: CDR1 MGHRA and CDR2 YSYEKL. This CDR3 has 14 amino acids. Here the CDR3 reads CASSQTSSRGEQYF. The CDR3 DNA sequence: TGCGCCAGCAGCCAAACGAGTAGTCGAGGCGAGCAGTACTTC.

This clonotype showed up just a few times. V usage is TRBV2 and J usage is TRBJ2-7, with a tentative D call TRBD2 (5 bases). The ends were cut back, 4 bases at V and 5 bases at J, with 15 bases in the middle. The CDR3 has 14 residues. Germline lookup yields CDR1 SNHLY and CDR2 FYNNEI. As DNA, the CDR3 is TGTGCCAGCAGTGGGGCGGGTGTTGTGAACGAGCAGTACTTC. Protein sequence: CASSGAGVVNEQYF.

The rearrangement joins TRBV20-1 to TRBJ1-5; D remains unclear. With 0 bases removed from V and 0 bases from J, the gap between germline ends came to 12 bases. Germline V lookup: CDR1 DFQATT, CDR2 SNEGSKA (reference sequence). The CDR3 runs to 16 residues. The CDR3 reads CSARDADSYSNQPQHF. DNA for the CDR3: TGCAGTGCTAGAGATGCAGACTCCTATAGCAATCAGCCCCAGCATTTT.

This clonotype has only a few counts. The chain is built from TRBV11-3 and TRBJ2-5; TRBD2 might be the D (5 bases). Per the germline V gene, CDR1 is SGHNT and CDR2 is YENEEA. The CDR3 totals 15 residues. The V end was cut by 0 bases, the J end by 2 bases, with 10 bases between. CDR3 DNA sequence: TGTGCCAGCAGCTTAGAGGCTGGGGAGCAAGAGACCCAGTACTTC. Its protein product is CASSLEAGEQETQYF.

This clonotype has only a few counts. The V gene is TRBV29-1, the J gene TRBJ1-2; 7 bases line up with TRBD1. V shed 3 bases and J 4 bases; nucleotides not matched to a gene: 8. The V gene's germline CDR1 is SQVTM and CDR2 ANQGSEA. This CDR3 region has 14 residues. The CDR3: CSVDNQGQLYGYTF. The CDR3 DNA sequence: TGCAGCGTTGATAACCAGGGACAGCTCTATGGCTACACCTTC.

This clonotype was seen more than once but under ten times. This rearrangement joins TRBV20-1 to TRBJ1-1, with D possibly TRBD1 on 6 matching bases. V lost 3 bases, J lost 6 bases, and 20 bases lay in between. The CDR3 contains 15 residues. CDR1 is DFQATT and CDR2 is SNEGSKA in the germline V gene (reference sequence). The CDR3, as DNA: TGCAGTGCTAGCCGACAGGCCCCGGGGAGGGCTGAAGCTTTCTTT. It encodes CSASRQAPGRAEAFF.

This clonotype came up a few times. The chain carries TRBV5-1 and TRBJ2-1, with D possibly TRBD1 on 5 matching bases. The last part of the DNA fits TRBJ2-7 better; the J call may be wrong. The CDR3 runs 14 residues. Germline assignment: CDR1 SGHRS and CDR2 YFSETQ. CDR3 amino acids: CASSPRQPIDEQYF. The CDR3, as DNA: TGCGCCAGCAGCCCGAGACAGCCCATTGACGAGCAGTACTTC.

The sample holds a few counts of this clonotype. This chain links TRBV7-2 with TRBJ2-7; D unclear. V was pared by 5 bases and J by 0 bases, with 14 bases between. This CDR3 contains 15 residues. Germline lookup yields CDR1 SGHTA and CDR2 FQGNSA. The CDR3 DNA follows: TGTGCCAGCAGCCCGATGGCCAGGAGCTCCTACGAGCAGTACTTC. It encodes CASSPMARSSYEQYF.

This clonotype was observed a handful of times. The V and J genes are TRBV29-1 and TRBJ1-1; D gene uncertain. Germline lookup yields CDR1 SQVTM and CDR2 ANQGSEA. V was cut by 8 bases and J by 10 bases, with 20 bases left in between. The CDR3 spans 12 residues. This CDR3 is CSTGSRGISAFF. CDR3 nucleotides: TGCAGCACCGGGTCTCGGGGAATTTCAGCTTTCTTT.

The chain uses TRBV20-1 and TRBJ2-1; tentative D call: TRBD1 (5 bases). The V end lost 0 bases, the J end lost 0 bases, and 18 bases lay between the germline ends. This CDR3 spans 18 amino acids. CDR1 is DFQATT, CDR2 SNEGSKA, per germline (reference sequence). CDR3 loop: CSARDSRTGTGSYNEQFF. DNA of the CDR3: TGCAGTGCTAGAGATTCTCGTACAGGAACAGGCTCCTACAATGAGCAGTTCTTC.

The CDR3 region is CASSQGGHYEQYF. CDR3 in DNA: TGTGCCAGCAGCCAAGGGGGGCACTACGAGCAGTACTTC. The rearrangement links TRBV4-2 to TRBJ2-7; D perhaps matches TRBD1 (6 bases). V lost 1 base and J 3 bases, leaving 7 bases between the germline ends. The CDR3 sequence is 13 residues long. Germline values: CDR1 LGHNA, CDR2 YNFKEQ.

The chain has TRBV7-2 and TRBJ2-7; D unresolved. Per the germline V gene, CDR1 is SGHTA and CDR2 is FQGNSA. The CDR3 is 12 residues long. Deletions cut 5 bases from V and 8 bases from J, with 13 bases between. CDR3 coding DNA: TGTGCCAGCAGCCCGAGGATCTCCCAGCAGTACTTC. Protein sequence: CASSPRISQQYF.

DNA for the CDR3: TGTGCCAGCAGCCCCCGGGACAGTGGGGGAGAGACCCAGTACTTC. It is translated as CASSPRDSGGETQYF. The chain has TRBV7-9 and TRBJ2-5, with 7 bases that match TRBD1. The germline V gene has CDR1 SEHNR and CDR2 FQNEAQ (reference sequence). This CDR3 is 15 amino acids long. Unmatched junction bases numbered 10, after V lost 5 bases and J lost 4 bases.